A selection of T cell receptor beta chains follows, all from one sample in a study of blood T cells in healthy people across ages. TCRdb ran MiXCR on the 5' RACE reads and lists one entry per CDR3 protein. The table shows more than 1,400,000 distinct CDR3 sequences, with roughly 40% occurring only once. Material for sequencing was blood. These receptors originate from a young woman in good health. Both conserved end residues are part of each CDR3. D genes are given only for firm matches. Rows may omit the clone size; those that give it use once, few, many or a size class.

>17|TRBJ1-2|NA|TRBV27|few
TGTGCCAGCACCGCCTATCCATTAGTTACTTCTAACTATGGCTACACCTTC
CASTAYPLVTSNYGYTF
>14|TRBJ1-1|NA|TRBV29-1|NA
TGCAGCGTAGCCCCTTCGACAAGAAACACTGAAGCTTTCTTT
CSVAPSTRNTEAFF
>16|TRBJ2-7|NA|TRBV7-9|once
TGTGCCAGCAGCCCCCGGGCGGGACAGAGAGCCGACGAGCAGTACTTC
CASSPRAGQRADEQYF
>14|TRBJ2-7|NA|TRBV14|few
TGTGCCAGCAGCTGGGAGGTAACTTCCTACGAGCAGTACTTC
CASSWEVTSYEQYF
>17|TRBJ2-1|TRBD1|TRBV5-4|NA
TGTGCCAGCAGCTGGGACAGGGGAAGCCCATCCGGGGTCGAGCAGTTCTTC
CASSWDRGSPSGVEQFF
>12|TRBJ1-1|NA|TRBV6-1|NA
TGTGCCAGCGTCTCCCTGAAGACTGAAGCTTTCTTT
CASVSLKTEAFF
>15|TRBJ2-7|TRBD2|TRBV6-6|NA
TGTGCCAGCATAGGAGGGACTAGGGACCCTATCGAGCAGTACTTC
CASIGGTRDPIEQYF
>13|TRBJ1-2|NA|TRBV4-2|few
TGTGCCAGCAGCCAAGCGGGGGAGTATGGCTACACCTTC
CASSQAGEYGYTF
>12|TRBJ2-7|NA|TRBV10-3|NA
TGTGCCATCAGTGCCCAGACCTACGAGCAGTACTTC
CAISAQTYEQYF
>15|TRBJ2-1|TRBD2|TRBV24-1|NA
TGTGCCACCAAGGGACTAGCGGGAGGAAATGGAGAGCAGTTCTTC
CATKGLAGGNGEQFF
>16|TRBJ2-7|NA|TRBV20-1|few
TGCAGTGCTAGAGGCTCGGGGGACTTCACCTCCTACGAGCAGTACTTC
CSARGSGDFTSYEQYF
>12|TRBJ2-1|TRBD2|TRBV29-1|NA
TGCAGCGTTGTGGGAGGGTCCCAAGAGCAGTTCTTC
CSVVGGSQEQFF
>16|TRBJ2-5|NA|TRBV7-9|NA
TGTGCCAGCAGCTTAGATCATCGTATGACAGTAGAGACCCAGTACTTC
CASSLDHRMTVETQYF
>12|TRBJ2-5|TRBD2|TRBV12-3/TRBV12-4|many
TGTGCCAGCAGCCGGGGGGGGGAGACCCAGTACTTC
CASSRGGETQYF
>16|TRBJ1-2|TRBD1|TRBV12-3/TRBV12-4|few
TGTGCCAGCAGGCGGACAGGGGGCGCGAAGCTCTATGGCTACACCTTC
CASRRTGGAKLYGYTF
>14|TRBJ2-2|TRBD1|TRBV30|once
TGTGCCTGGAGTGTGGGGACAGGGGCCGGGGAGCTGTTTTTT
CAWSVGTGAGELFF
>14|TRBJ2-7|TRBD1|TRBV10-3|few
TGTGCCATCAGTGCGGGGACAGACTACTACGAGCAGTACTTC
CAISAGTDYYEQYF